These 7 T cell receptor beta chains were sequenced from one sample in a study of OX40 agonist ivuxolimab in advanced cancers. Sequencing used immunoSEQ multiplex PCR; TCRdb keeps in-frame clones, though not all of them. This sample has 95,000 or so clones, with approximately 86% found just once. The specimen was CD4+ or CD8+ T cells sorted from blood, collected in a trial of the OX40 agonist ivuxolimab. Receptors were obtained from an adult with an advanced solid tumor such as melanoma, head and neck, liver or kidney cancer.

This chain uses TRBV27 with TRBJ2-1; D gene uncertain. This CDR3 contains 15 residues. V lost 5 bases and J 5 bases, leaving 16 bases between the germline ends. Germline V gives CDR1 MNHEY, CDR2 SMNVEV (reference sequence). CDR3 DNA sequence: TGTGCCAGCAGTCCGCACGAGGACCCTAACAATGAGCAGTTCTTC. Protein: CASSPHEDPNNEQFF.

V is TRBV5-6 and J is TRBJ2-7, with no clear D. V lost 4 bases and J 5 bases, leaving 16 bases between the germline ends. This CDR3 is 14 amino acids long. CDR1 and CDR2 from the germline V gene are SGHDT and YYEEEE. DNA of the CDR3: TGTGCCAGCAGCACACCCCTTGTGGCGGACGAGCAGTACTTC. Its protein is CASSTPLVADEQYF.

The gene calls are TRBV6-5 and TRBJ2-3; TRBD1 matches 9 bases. The J segment lost 11 bases and the V segment lost 7 bases, leaving 10 bases of the junction unmatched. The CDR3 runs 13 residues. Looked up from germline, CDR1 is MNHEY and CDR2 is SVGAGI. CDR3 DNA sequence: TGTGCCAGCACCGATGAACAGGGGGCAGGGCAGTATTTT. Translating gives CASTDEQGAGQYF.

The chain couples TRBV11-2 to TRBJ1-4; D remains unclear. The length of the CDR3 is 11 residues. The V gene's germline CDR1 is SGHAT and CDR2 FQNNGV. V gave up 0 bases and J gave up 8 bases, with 1 base separating them. The CDR3: CASSLEEKLFF. The CDR3 DNA follows: TGTGCCAGCAGCTTAGAGGAAAAACTGTTTTTT.

The J gene is TRBJ2-2, the V gene TRBV7-9; tentatively, D is TRBD1 or TRBD2 (5 bases each). Germline V gene sequence: CDR1 SEHNR, CDR2 FQNEAQ (reference sequence). The V end lost 3 bases, the J end lost 7 bases, and 18 bases lay between the germline ends. CDR3 size: 16 residues. CDR3 protein: CASSLNTGDYDGELFF. CDR3 DNA sequence: TGTGCCAGCAGCTTGAACACAGGAGACTACGACGGGGAGCTGTTTTTT.

This clone was picked up one time. V usage is TRBV7-3 and J usage is TRBJ2-1; TRBD2 is a possible D gene (5 bases). Germline CDR1 SGHTA, CDR2 FQGTGA. V shed 4 bases and J shed 15 bases, with 19 bases lying between them. The CDR3 length is 13 residues. CDR3 loop: CASSSNPSGFRFF. The CDR3 nucleotides are TGTGCCAGCAGCTCGAACCCTTCGGGGTTCCGGTTCTTC.

The count of this clone is one. The V gene is TRBV5-4, the J gene TRBJ2-2, with 7 bases fitting TRBD2. CDR3 length: 16 amino acids. CDR1 is SGHNT, CDR2 YYREEE, per germline (reference sequence). With 4 bases clipped from V and 3 bases from J, the junction kept 9 bases outside the gene matches. The DNA for the CDR3 is TGTGCCAGCAGCCTTCCCGGGACTACCTACACCGGGGAGCTGTTTTTT. Translated, it gives CASSLPGTTYTGELFF.